This T cell receptor beta chain was captured in a study of tumor and adjacent non-tumor tissue in lung cancer. Notes on the study in general: Tumor TCR diversity, when higher, was linked to shorter survival. In normal lung, the top 100 clones were significantly more dominant than in tumor. Significantly higher TCR diversity was found in tumor than normal lung.

In regard to this clonotype: As yet, its antigen is unknown.

No cell sorting was done before RNA was extracted from the tissue. Donors were chemotherapy-naive, newly diagnosed lung cancer surgical patients in China, August–late 2014. The CDR3 runs to 17 residues. Trimming shortened V by 3 bases and J by 9 bases, and 27 bases separated the two germline ends. Germline V lookup: CDR1 GTSNPN, CDR2 SVGIG (reference sequence). TCRbeta libraries were built with three rounds of nested PCR, modified from ARM-PCR. TCRdb re-derived calls from the multiplex PCR reads in MiXCR, one entry per CDR3 protein. The table includes under 150,000 distinct CDR3 sequences, 66% detected once.

The rearrangement links TRBV30 to TRBJ2-1; TRBD1 is a possible D gene (6 bases). The TCR originated in a man aged 60-69 years with small cell lung cancer. The specimen was lung tumor tissue. The CDR3 region has the DNA TGTGCCTGGAGCGCCCTCGCCGGGACAATAGGGATGAGTGAGCAGTTCTTC. Its protein product is CAWSALAGTIGMSEQFF.